This T cell receptor (beta chain) was identified in a study of post-analysis software for immune sequencing data. Study information: Multiple sclerosis in the patients followed relapsing-remitting, secondary progressive and progressive-relapsing courses. Whole-study findings and limits: Five TRBV segments, including TRBV5-6, TRBV5-1 and TRBV20-1, were more frequent in patients than controls. F measure clustering grouped samples strongly by preparation batch.

This CDR3 has 12 amino acids. V lost 3 bases and J lost 4, with 6 bases in between. Germline CDR1 and CDR2: MGHRA and YSYEKL. This clonotype was counted many times. The antigen remains undetermined. Researchers reported that TCR beta cDNA libraries carried unique molecular identifiers. TCRdb reprocessed the PCR reads with MiXCR, giving one entry per CDR3 protein. Counted here are about 540,000 distinct CDR3 sequences, approximately 34% occurring once; the ten biggest clones make up less than 6%. Sample: blood. The chain employs TRBV4-1 and TRBJ2-5; D uncertain. This TCR derives from a girl aged 2-17 years with multiple sclerosis. Here the CDR3 reads CASSHPRETQYF. As DNA, the CDR3 is TGCGCCAGCAGCCATCCGAGAGAGACCCAGTACTTC.